The present T cell receptor (beta chain) was sequenced within a study of blood T cell repertoires in COVID-19. Overall study: Italy, Spain and the United States were the sources of the convalescent and acute COVID-19 samples.

Clones were sequenced by immunoSEQ multiplex PCR, and TCRdb holds only the in-frame ones, with some missing. The sample consists of roughly 190,000 clones, roughly 91% of them appearing once. The sequenced sample was peripheral blood. The TCR originated in a human donor in a cohort sampled during active COVID-19.

The CDR3 nucleotides are TGTGCCAGCTCAGAAAGCCGGGATCAGCCCCAGCATTTT. As protein: CASSESRDQPQHF. The gene calls are TRBV18 and TRBJ1-5, with D unclear. CDR3 size: 13 residues. Germline V gene data show CDR1 as KGHSH and CDR2 as LQKENI. V lost 5 bases to trimming and J lost 5 bases, with 10 bases between them.